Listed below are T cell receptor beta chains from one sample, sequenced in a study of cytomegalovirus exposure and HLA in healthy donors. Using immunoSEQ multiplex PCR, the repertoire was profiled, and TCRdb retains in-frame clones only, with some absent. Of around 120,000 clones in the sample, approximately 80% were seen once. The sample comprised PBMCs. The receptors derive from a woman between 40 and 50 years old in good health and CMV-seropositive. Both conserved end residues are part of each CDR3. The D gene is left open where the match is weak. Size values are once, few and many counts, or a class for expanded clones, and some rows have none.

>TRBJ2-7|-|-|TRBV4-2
CASSQELAGLGEQYF
TGTGCCAGCAGCCAAGAACTCGCGGGGCTGGGCGAGCAGTACTTC
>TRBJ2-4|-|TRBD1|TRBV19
CASSTRTGGLPKNIQYF
TGTGCCAGTAGTACCCGGACAGGGGGATTACCCAAAAACATTCAGTACTTC
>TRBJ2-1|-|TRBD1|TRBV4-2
CASSQDRDNEQFF
TGTGCCAGCAGCCAGGACAGGGACAATGAGCAGTTCTTC
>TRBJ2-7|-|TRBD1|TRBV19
CASTRYSQGASTYEQYF
TGTGCCAGTACCCGTTACTCACAGGGGGCGTCGACCTACGAGCAGTACTTC
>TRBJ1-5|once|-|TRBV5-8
CASSFLGNQPQHF
TGTGCCAGCAGCTTTCTTGGCAATCAGCCCCAGCATTTT
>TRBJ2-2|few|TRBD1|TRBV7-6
CASSWKGQGATGELFF
TGTGCCAGCAGCTGGAAGGGACAGGGGGCCACCGGGGAGCTGTTTTTT
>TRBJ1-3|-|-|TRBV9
CASSPEGHTIYF
TGTGCCAGCAGCCCGGAGGGACACACCATATATTTT
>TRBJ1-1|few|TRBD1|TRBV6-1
CASSEFQGENTEAFF
TGTGCCAGCAGTGAATTCCAGGGGGAGAACACTGAAGCTTTCTTT
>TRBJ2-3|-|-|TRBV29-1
CSARTDTQYF
TGCAGCGCCCGGACAGATACGCAGTATTTT
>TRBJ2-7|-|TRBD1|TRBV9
CASSVAPGQGAYEQYF
TGTGCCAGCAGCGTAGCCCCAGGACAGGGGGCCTACGAGCAGTACTTC
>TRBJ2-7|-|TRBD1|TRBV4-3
CASSQDSQGVDEQYF
TGCGCCAGCAGCCAAGACTCTCAGGGGGTCGACGAGCAGTACTTC
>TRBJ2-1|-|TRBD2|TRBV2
CASMAGGYNEQFF
TGTGCCAGCATGGCGGGAGGCTACAATGAGCAGTTCTTC
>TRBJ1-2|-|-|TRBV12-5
CASGLVHRGYDGYTF
TGTGCTAGTGGTTTGGTACATCGAGGGTATGATGGCTACACCTTC
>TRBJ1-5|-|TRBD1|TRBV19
CASSETGGGQPQHF
TGTGCCAGTAGTGAGACAGGGGGCGGGCAGCCCCAGCATTTT
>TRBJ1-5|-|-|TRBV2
CASSEALGRGNQPQHF
TGTGCCAGCAGTGAAGCGCTTGGCAGGGGCAATCAGCCCCAGCATTTT
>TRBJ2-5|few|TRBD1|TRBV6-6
CASGRQGAREETQYF
TGTGCCAGCGGCAGACAGGGGGCAAGAGAAGAGACCCAGTACTTC
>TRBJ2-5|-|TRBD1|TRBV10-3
CATRDREETQYF
TGTGCCACCCGGGACAGGGAGGAGACCCAGTACTTC
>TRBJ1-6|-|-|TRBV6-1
CASSEGQNSPLHF
TGTGCCAGCAGTGAAGGGCAAAATTCACCCCTCCACTTT
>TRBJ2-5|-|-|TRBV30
CAWSAGETQYF
TGTGCCTGGAGTGCGGGGGAGACCCAGTACTTC